The clone carrying this T cell receptor beta chain has just one count. Its antigen is undetermined. The PCR employed 60 Vbeta primers together with 13 Jbeta primers. Methods used by the authors: Some 80 million unique TCR beta chains, 9.5 million to 14 million shared, were counted in a later analysis. TCRdb keeps only in-frame clones here, not all; method: immunoSEQ multiplex PCR. The DNA was the basis for D and trimming; V, J and clone size are from that table. The data hold roughly 120,000 clones, with roughly three quarters observed a single time. Germline CDR1 and CDR2: SEHNR and FQNEAQ (reference sequence). The V end was cut by 1 base, the J end by 6 bases, with 6 bases between. The CDR3 is 13 residues long. Donors were ostensibly healthy at sampling, although undocumented immune exposures were probable. The data stem from a study of cytomegalovirus exposure and HLA in healthy donors. Study-level results: The study designated around 150 TCR beta chains cytomegalovirus-associated.

This receptor was identified in a woman younger than 30 in good health and CMV-seronegative. V gene TRBV7-9 combines with J gene TRBJ1-4; the D is unclear. Material: PBMCs. CDR3 bases: TGTGCCAGCAGCTTAGGGACTGATGAAAAACTGTTTTTT. The encoded protein is CASSLGTDEKLFF.